This TCR beta chain emerged from a study of spatial heterogeneity in lung cancer (dated by TCRdb to between 2018 and 2021). About the full investigation: Samples were obtained from approximately 70 patients with early-stage, untreated non-small cell lung cancer from the lung TRACERx cohort. Follow-up PBMC samples were sequenced whenever the samples were available, and the median time to follow-up was about 25 months after resection. Beta-chain transcripts were consistently detected in greater numbers than alpha-chain transcripts, which likely reflected higher beta-chain transcript abundance. In the raw uncorrected reads, each unique combination of TCR and UMI appeared more than ten times on average. In non-small cell lung cancer, the study made a quantitative comparison of TCR alpha and beta repertoires among multiple tumor regions, matched nontumor lung and blood. Nonsynonymous mutation counts, determined by whole-exome sequencing of tumor tissue, were related to TCR repertoire features. Both alpha and beta chains were TCR-sequenced in samples taken at surgery, namely 220 tumor regions, 63 to 70 matched nontumor lung samples and around 53 PBMC samples.

This clonotype was detected only a few times. Which antigen it targets is not known. No base-level quality is on record; no much larger clone is a single base apart. Results the study describes overall, beyond this receptor: Comparisons of baseline and follow-up blood repertoires included only 14 to 15 patients. Ubiquitous expanded tumor TCRs were detected in blood more often at tumor resection than at routine follow-up. Additional single-cell paired TCR alpha and beta sequencing was considered necessary to confirm, at a functional level, the hypothesis that regional TCRs recognize regional mutations.

The germline V gene encodes CDR1 KGHDR and CDR2 SFDVKD. The CDR3 starts with the cysteine, ends with the phenylalanine, and has 15 residues. Just CDR3 DNA is preserved here, 45 bases in frame from base 1. V was cut back by 3 bases and J by 5 bases, leaving a gap of 13 bases between them. This sample's time point label indicates: blood at routine non-recurrence follow-up after resection. Whole RNA extracted from tumor and nontumor lung tissue, or from cryopreserved PBMC samples, was used for TCR sequencing without cell sorting. Patients were selected for TCR sequencing only if sufficient RNA was available from at least two tumor regions. The library was prepared using 5' RACE. TCRdb shows the sequencer as NextSeq 500. In the TCR library protocol, a unique molecular identifier was attached to each TCR cDNA molecule so that PCR and sequencing errors could be corrected. Per the source publication's procedure: TCR identification, UMI-based error correction and CDR3 extraction were performed with Decombinator tools. TCRs above a frequency of 2 per 1,000, corresponding to the top 1% of the tumor frequency distribution, were defined as expanded. Renyi diversity was calculated using the R vegan package after each repertoire was subsampled 100 times to 5,000 TCRs. CDR3 similarity networks were constructed using string-kernel similarity of amino acid triplets, with links drawn between CDR3s whose pairwise similarity was above 0.82. The public reads were reprocessed in TCRdb via fastp at Q25 and MiXCR, keeping in-frame beta chains. Each entry is one CDR3 protein sequence, shown with its most common DNA and genes. TCRdb's processing, not the authors', yielded these V and J calls. The sample table contains fewer than 150,000 distinct CDR3 sequences; only one count was recorded for 11% of them. Of the sample, 24% is held by the ten largest clones.

The material was PBMCs, obtained at follow-up. The chain is encoded by TRBV24-1 joined to TRBJ2-1; the D segment may tentatively be TRBD1 or TRBD2, each giving 5 matched bases. The clonotype comes from a female donor with early-stage non-small cell lung cancer. The CDR3 in this case is CATSDTGTGNNEQFF. The DNA reads TGTGCCACCAGTGATACGGGGACGGGAAACAATGAGCAGTTCTTC.